Listed below are T cell receptor beta chains from one sample, sequenced in a study of preoperative IRX-2 immunotherapy in early breast cancer. Assay: immunoSEQ multiplex PCR; the TCRdb copy retains only in-frame clones and omits some. The data hold under 50,000 clones, with around four fifths observed a single time. Sequenced material: lymph node tissue, taken after IRX-2 immunotherapy. The origin of the receptors is a human donor with breast cancer. CDR3s include the opening cysteine and the closing phenylalanine or tryptophan. A D gene is named only where the DNA matches it firmly. Expanded clones are given a class, and other clones once, few, many or no size at all.

j_gene | v_gene | abundance | d_gene | CDR3aa | CDR3nt
TRBJ2-7 | TRBV28 | NA | NA | CASTDSSYEQYF | TGTGCCAGCACAGACAGCTCCTACGAGCAGTACTTC
TRBJ1-1 | TRBV28 | once | NA | CASSFTGPTPEAFF | TGTGCCAGCAGTTTCACAGGGCCCACTCCTGAAGCTTTCTTT
TRBJ1-4 | TRBV18 | NA | TRBD1 | CASSPSRDSLNEKLFF | TGTGCCAGCTCACCGTCTCGGGACAGCCTTAATGAAAAACTGTTTTTT
TRBJ1-4 | TRBV11-3 | NA | NA | CASSSFEGRFEKLFF | TGTGCCAGCAGCTCGTTCGAGGGGCGGTTCGAAAAACTGTTTTTT
TRBJ1-1 | TRBV18 | NA | TRBD1 | CASSPRDSGGNTEAFF | TGTGCCAGCTCACCGCGGGACAGCGGGGGGAACACTGAAGCTTTCTTT
TRBJ2-2 | TRBV5-1 | NA | NA | CASSLVEGPLNTGELFF | TGCGCCAGCAGCTTGGTCGAGGGGCCTCTCAACACCGGGGAGCTGTTTTTT
TRBJ2-2 | TRBV7-1 | NA | NA | CASSFLEDGELFF | TGTGCCAGCAGCTTTCTAGAGGACGGGGAGCTGTTTTTT
TRBJ1-2 | TRBV10-2 | NA | NA | CASSEREGGTGYTF | TGCGCCAGCAGTGAGCGAGAGGGGGGAACCGGCTACACCTTC
TRBJ1-1 | TRBV29-1 | NA | NA | CSVRDPVSTEAFF | TGCAGCGTCCGGGACCCCGTTTCCACTGAAGCTTTCTTT
TRBJ1-1 | TRBV7-1 | NA | NA | CASSLGAGFGFTPMNTEAFF | TGTGCCAGCAGCTTAGGTGCGGGTTTTGGGTTCACCCCGATGAACACTGAAGCTTTCTTT
TRBJ2-5 | TRBV22-1 | NA | NA | CASGGQSQETQYF | TGTGCCAGCGGGGGACAGTCCCAAGAGACCCAGTACTTC
TRBJ2-3 | TRBV6-8 | NA | NA | CASSYGQTDTQYF | TGTGCCAGCAGTTACGGACAGACAGATACGCAGTATTTT
TRBJ1-4 | TRBV18 | NA | NA | CASSQQSNEKLFF | TGTGCCAGCTCACAACAGAGTAATGAAAAACTGTTTTTT
TRBJ1-2 | TRBV6-8 | NA | NA | CANSYPIRVARTF | TGTGCCAACAGTTACCCAATAAGGGTTGCGCGGACCTTC
TRBJ1-2 | TRBV6-8 | NA | TRBD1 | CASSYSGTAVFGYTF | TGTGCCAGCAGTTACTCAGGGACAGCCGTTTTTGGCTACACCTTC
TRBJ1-2 | TRBV19 | NA | NA | CASTILRKPQSIYGYTF | TGTGCCAGTACCATCCTCCGGAAACCTCAATCAATTTATGGCTACACCTTC
TRBJ1-3 | TRBV19 | NA | NA | CASSIEGNTIYF | TGTGCCAGTAGTATAGAAGGAAACACCATATATTTT
TRBJ1-2 | TRBV19 | NA | TRBD1 | CASSRDREELYGYTF | TGTGCCAGTAGTCGGGACAGGGAAGAGCTCTATGGCTACACCTTC
TRBJ2-1 | TRBV4-1 | NA | NA | CASSQDLGQDYNEQFF | TGCGCCAGCAGCCAAGATTTAGGACAAGACTACAATGAGCAGTTCTTC
TRBJ1-6 | TRBV6-8 | once | NA | CASSYRGNSPLHF | TGTGCCAGCAGTTACAGGGGAAATTCACCCCTCCACTTT
TRBJ2-6 | TRBV28 | NA | NA | CASSVPGWEGANVLTF | TGTGCCAGCAGTGTCCCAGGTTGGGAAGGGGCCAACGTCCTGACTTTC
TRBJ1-2 | TRBV28 | NA | TRBD1 | CASSLEQGPNPNYGYTF | TGTGCCAGCAGTTTAGAACAGGGGCCCAACCCCAACTATGGCTACACCTTC
TRBJ1-2 | TRBV28 | NA | NA | CASSLHFVGRPYGYTF | TGTGCCAGCAGTTTGCATTTCGTGGGGAGGCCGTATGGCTACACCTTC
TRBJ2-7 | TRBV29-1 | NA | TRBD1 | CSVVWTGYEQYF | TGCAGCGTTGTGTGGACAGGGTATGAGCAGTACTTC
TRBJ2-1 | TRBV5-1 | NA | TRBD2 | CASSLGLAGGSSSYNEQFF | TGCGCCAGCAGCTTGGGACTAGCGGGGGGCTCGAGCTCCTACAATGAGCAGTTCTTC
TRBJ2-7 | TRBV28 | NA | NA | CASSPPGRRYEQYF | TGTGCCAGCAGTCCCCCAGGGCGGAGATACGAGCAGTACTTC